This TCR beta chain was sequenced for a study of blood T cell repertoires in COVID-19. Germline V gives CDR1 KGHSH, CDR2 LQKENI. V was pared by 0 bases and J by 8 bases, with 13 bases between. The CDR3 extends over 14 amino acids. Profiling relied on immunoSEQ multiplex PCR, and the TCRdb table lists in-frame clones only, not all of them. The sample contains hundreds of thousands of clones, approximately 91% of which appear only once. This chain joins TRBV18 and TRBJ1-1; D might be TRBD1 (5 bases). The sequence came from a woman aged 70-85 years with COVID-19, enrolled during active disease. What was sequenced was peripheral blood. The CDR3 DNA reads TGTGCCAGCTCACCACCGGGGGGTCTGGGCGAAGCTTTCTTT. Its protein is CASSPPGGLGEAFF.